Reported below is one TCR beta chain. Germline CDR1 reads SGHTA; CDR2 reads FQGNSA. V dropped 2 bases and J dropped 6; count of bases not matched to a gene: 9. This CDR3 comprises 15 residues. This sample is drawn from a study of blood T cell repertoires in COVID-19. Method: immunoSEQ multiplex PCR; TCRdb's copy keeps in-frame clones and lacks some. The table has about 210,000 clones, more than 80% seen once. The clonotype comes from a man aged 35 to 55 who had recovered from COVID-19. Sequencing was carried out using PBMCs or T cells enriched from blood (not recorded which). The chain joins TRBV7-2 to TRBJ1-1; 7 nucleotides line up with TRBD1. The CDR3 sequence: CASSLSGTAKSEAFF. CDR3 nucleotides: TGTGCCAGCAGCTTATCGGGGACAGCCAAGTCTGAAGCTTTCTTT.